This T cell receptor (beta chain) derives from a study of T cells in Graves' hyperthyroidism and ophthalmopathy. Graves' hyperthyroidism showing no ophthalmopathy progression within 18 months was considered stable. Patients between 18 and 65 years old had hyperthyroidism, newly diagnosed and lasting under 2 months. Patients with uncontrolled infections, other autoimmune diseases, pregnancy or lactation were excluded. Every diagnosis used clinical symptoms, serum thyroxine and TRAb, thyroid ultrasound and orbital computed tomography. Losses at the gene ends were 5 bases for V and 7 bases for J; bases not matched to a gene: 13. CDR1 is DFQATT and CDR2 is SNEGSKA in the germline V gene (reference sequence). The length of the CDR3 is 15 residues. Amplified TCR beta CDR3 regions came from RNA transcripts. Researchers ran a first-round RT-PCR on the TCR CDR3 using the HTBI primer set. TCRdb fed the multiplex PCR reads into MiXCR, producing one record per CDR3 protein. The table has around 540,000 distinct CDR3 sequences, 40% to 55% seen once.

The chain employs TRBV20-1 and TRBJ2-2, with 7 bases fitting TRBD2. Sequenced sample: peripheral blood or thyroid tissue (not recorded which). The TCR originated in a woman aged 18-29 years with Graves' hyperthyroidism. CDR3 in amino acids: CSAPLTAGARGELFF. DNA of the CDR3: TGCAGTGCTCCGTTAACGGCGGGAGCCCGCGGGGAGCTGTTTTTT.